Each of the 22 T cell receptor beta chains below was sequenced from the same sample in a study of T cell changes during pregnancy in multiple sclerosis. Method: immunoSEQ multiplex PCR; TCRdb's copy keeps in-frame clones and lacks some. The profile shows some 63,000 clones, around nine tenths of them singletons. The sample consisted of peripheral blood, taken before pregnancy. Receptor source: a female donor with multiple sclerosis, enrolled in a pregnancy study.

This chain uses TRBV6-5 with TRBJ1-1; 11 bases align to TRBD1. The length of the CDR3 is 13 residues. Germline V gene sequence: CDR1 MNHEY, CDR2 SVGAGI. Germline trimming cut 5 bases from V and 6 bases from J; bases unmatched to any gene: 2. In nucleotides, the CDR3 is TGTGCCAGCAGTCTGGGACAGGGGGCTGAAGCTTTCTTT. This translates into CASSLGQGAEAFF.

V usage is TRBV28 and J usage is TRBJ1-2; the match to TRBD1 covers 9 bases. Germline assignment: CDR1 MDHEN and CDR2 SYDVKM. This CDR3 contains 16 residues. The ends lost 6 bases at V and 8 bases at J; junction bases unmatched: 16. CDR3 sequence (DNA): TGTGCCAGCAGATCATCTGACCGGGACAGGGAGGAAGGCTACACCTTC. Its protein is CASRSSDRDREEGYTF.

The V call is TRBV30, the J call TRBJ1-2; 9 nucleotides match TRBD1. The V and J ends lost 1 base and 7 bases, in that order; junction bases with no gene match: 4. The germline V gene has CDR1 GTSNPN and CDR2 SVGIG (reference sequence). The CDR3 totals 13 residues. CDR3 sequence reads: CAWSEQGASGYTF. For the CDR3, the DNA is TGTGCCTGGAGTGAACAGGGGGCCTCTGGCTACACCTTC.

The V gene is TRBV7-6, the J gene TRBJ2-3, with D perhaps matching TRBD2 (6 bases). Germline assignment: CDR1 SGHVS and CDR2 FNYEAQ. V was shortened by 5 bases and J by 4 bases, with 19 bases between the two germline ends. This CDR3 contains 16 residues. The CDR3 loop reads CASSPGDQPPSDTQYF. DNA of the CDR3: TGTGCCAGCAGCCCGGGGGACCAGCCACCTTCAGATACGCAGTATTTT.

This clone was seen a handful of times. V gene TRBV4-2 combines with J gene TRBJ1-1, with 8 positions matching TRBD1. Losses at the gene ends were 5 bases for V and 3 bases for J; bases not matched to a gene: 8. Looked up from germline, CDR1 is LGHNA and CDR2 is YNFKEQ. CDR3 length: 15 residues. DNA of the CDR3: TGTGCCAGCAGCGCCCGGGGACAGGAAGACACTGAAGCTTTCTTT. It codes for CASSARGQEDTEAFF.

The J gene is TRBJ1-1, the V gene TRBV7-2; 7 positions match TRBD1. CDR3 length: 15 residues. CDR1 and CDR2 from the germline V gene are SGHTA and FQGNSA. Trimming took 3 bases from V and 0 from J; bases not matched to a gene: 4. CDR3 sequence: CASSLGTELNTEAFF. Written as DNA, the CDR3 is TGTGCCAGCAGCTTGGGGACAGAACTGAACACTGAAGCTTTCTTT. The entire variable domain, with the rest obtained from reference TRBV7-2 and TRBJ1-1, is as follows: GAGVSQSPSNKVTEKGKDVELRCDPISGHTALYWYRQSLGQGLEFLIYFQGNSAPDKSGLPSDRFSAERTGGSVSTLTIQRTQQEDSAVYLCASSLGTELNTEAFFGQGTRLTVV.

J is TRBJ1-2 and V is TRBV7-6; D remains unclear. V shed 0 bases and J shed 6 bases, with 8 bases lying between them. CDR3 length: 13 amino acids. CDR1 and CDR2 (germline): SGHVS, FNYEAQ. The CDR3 DNA follows: TGTGCCAGCAGCTTAGCCGCTTTAGATGGCTACACCTTC. This codes for CASSLAALDGYTF.

The J gene is TRBJ2-6, the V gene TRBV5-4; D is uncertain. Deletions cut 1 base from V and 2 bases from J, with 4 bases between. This CDR3 spans 14 amino acids. Per germline, CDR1 SGHNT and CDR2 YYREEE (reference sequence). The CDR3: CASSLLAGANVLTF. The CDR3, as DNA: TGTGCCAGCAGCTTGCTAGCTGGGGCCAACGTCCTGACTTTC. Filled out from reference TRBV5-4 and TRBJ2-6, the complete variable domain reads ETGVTQSPTHLIKTRGQQVTLRCSSQSGHNTVSWYQQALGQGPQFIFQYYREEENGRGNFPPRFSGLQFPNYSSELNVNALELDDSALYLCASSLLAGANVLTFGAGSRLTVL.

The V gene is TRBV6-5, the J gene TRBJ2-7, with D possibly being TRBD1 (6 bases). V lost 7 bases and J lost 0, with 10 bases in between. Germline V lookup: CDR1 MNHEY, CDR2 SVGAGI. The CDR3 is made up of 13 amino acids. CDR3 sequence reads: CASIDRSSYEQYF. The DNA for the CDR3 is TGTGCCAGCATCGACAGGAGCTCCTACGAGCAGTACTTC.

V usage is TRBV6-5 and J usage is TRBJ1-2; 9 bases line up with TRBD1. This CDR3 region has 15 residues. The germline CDR1 and CDR2 sequences are MNHEY and SVGAGI. V lost 7 bases, J lost 5 bases, and 11 bases stayed unmatched. Here the CDR3 reads CASTPGQGPAYGYTF. CDR3 coding DNA: TGTGCCAGCACCCCGGGACAGGGCCCTGCTTATGGCTACACCTTC.

The gene calls are TRBV10-3 and TRBJ2-3, with 8 bases that match TRBD2. Germline lookup yields CDR1 ENHRY and CDR2 SYGVKD. This CDR3 region has 17 residues. The V segment lost 10 bases and the J segment 3 bases; nucleotides outside the gene matches: 18. The CDR3 DNA follows: TGTGCCACAGCCGGGGGGGCGACCATAGGCGGTACAGATACGCAGTATTTT. It codes for CATAGGATIGGTDTQYF.

The table lists this clone with a count of one. J is TRBJ2-2 and V is TRBV14; weak D call: TRBD2 (5 bases). V was clipped by 6 bases and J by 0 bases, with 11 bases between them. The CDR3 contains 15 residues. Germline CDR1 SGHDN, CDR2 FVKESK. In nucleotides, the CDR3 is TGTGCCAGCAGACACACCGGGGCGAACACCGGGGAGCTGTTTTTT. Its protein is CASRHTGANTGELFF.

The chain carries TRBV6-4 and TRBJ2-1; D not resolved. Germline V lookup: CDR1 MRHNA, CDR2 SNTAGT. Trimming left V 0 bases short and J 8 bases short, with 17 bases between. This CDR3 is built from 16 residues. In DNA form, the CDR3 reads TGTGCCAGCAGTGACTCGTTTCGCCAGATTGTGGATGAGCAGTTCTTC. Protein product: CASSDSFRQIVDEQFF.

The V gene is TRBV11-2, the J gene TRBJ2-2; TRBD2 matches at 11 bases. Germline trimming cut 5 bases from V and 4 bases from J; bases unmatched to any gene: 3. This CDR3 has 15 residues. Germline values: CDR1 SGHAT, CDR2 FQNNGV. The CDR3: CASSGTSGITGELFF. CDR3 DNA: TGTGCCAGCAGCGGGACTAGCGGAATCACCGGGGAGCTGTTTTTT.

The chain recombines TRBV7-9 with TRBJ1-2, with D maybe TRBD1 (6 bases). V was cut by 3 bases and J by 5 bases, with 10 bases left in between. CDR1 is SEHNR, CDR2 FQNEAQ, per germline (reference sequence). CDR3 size: 13 residues. The CDR3 DNA sequence: TGTGCCAGCAGCTTGGAGACAGGTTATGGCTACACCTTC. Protein: CASSLETGYGYTF.

CDR3 sequence reads: CAISDWQGVQPQHF. DNA of the CDR3: TGTGCCATCAGTGATTGGCAGGGGGTCCAGCCCCAGCATTTT. The chain has TRBV10-3 and TRBJ1-5; 7 bases map to TRBD1. This CDR3 has 14 amino acids. In germline, CDR1 is ENHRY, CDR2 SYGVKD. The ends lost 3 bases at V and 7 bases at J; junction bases unmatched: 6.

V is TRBV9 and J is TRBJ2-3, with 13 bases lining up with TRBD2. The CDR3 totals 17 residues. The germline CDR1 and CDR2 sequences are SGDLS and YYNGEE. J was trimmed by 5 bases and V by 4 bases; bases with no gene match: 10. The CDR3 protein is CASSPRLAGGHQDTQYF. The CDR3 bases are TGTGCCAGCAGCCCCCGACTAGCGGGGGGCCATCAAGATACGCAGTATTTT.

This clone came up once. J is TRBJ2-3 and V is TRBV7-3; 7 nucleotides match TRBD1. J lost 0 bases, V lost 0 bases, and 6 bases had no gene match. The CDR3 is 17 residues long. The germline V gene encodes CDR1 SGHTA and CDR2 FQGTGA. The CDR3 spells CASSLTYRGSSTDTQYF. CDR3 coding DNA: TGTGCCAGCAGCTTAACCTACAGGGGATCTAGCACAGATACGCAGTATTTT.

V is TRBV7-8 and J is TRBJ2-3; 12 bases line up with TRBD2. Germline V gene lookup returns CDR1 SGHVS and CDR2 FQNEAQ. Trimming took 6 bases from V and 5 from J; bases not matched to a gene: 9. The CDR3 is 16 amino acids. Here the CDR3 DNA reads TGTGCCAGCAGTAGTGGACTAGCGGGGTCAGGAGATACGCAGTATTTT. Protein product: CASSSGLAGSGDTQYF.

This chain joins TRBV2 and TRBJ1-1; D call uncertain. This CDR3 contains 10 residues. Deletions cut 8 bases from V and 5 bases from J, with 6 bases between. Germline V gives CDR1 SNHLY, CDR2 FYNNEI. The CDR3 loop is CASLDTEAFF. CDR3 DNA sequence: TGTGCCAGCTTAGATACTGAAGCTTTCTTT.

This clone was seen a single time. This rearrangement joins TRBV7-2 to TRBJ1-2, with D maybe TRBD1 (5 bases). The CDR3 sequence is 16 residues long. Germline assignment: CDR1 SGHTA and CDR2 FQGNSA. With 0 bases removed from V and 1 base from J, the gap between germline ends came to 12 bases. The chain's CDR3 is CASSLALGGINYGYTF. For the CDR3, the DNA is TGTGCCAGCAGCTTAGCGCTTGGGGGGATTAACTATGGCTACACCTTC.

The V gene is TRBV19, the J gene TRBJ2-5; D is possibly TRBD2 (7 bases). The germline V and J ends were trimmed by 6 bases and 5 bases, with 19 bases remaining between them. This CDR3 comprises 15 residues. CDR1 and CDR2 from the germline V gene are LNHDA and SQIVND (reference sequence). The DNA of the CDR3 is TGTGCCAGTAGGCCCCAAGGGGGGGGGCTGGAGACCCAGTACTTC. Protein: CASRPQGGGLETQYF.